This entry lists 10 T cell receptor beta chains sequenced from one sample in a study of cytomegalovirus exposure and HLA in healthy donors (dated by TCRdb to 2016 to 2017). The library was made by the immunoSEQ multiplex PCR assay. For the multiplex PCR, a mixture combining 60 forward primers for TCR Vbeta segments and 13 reverse primers for TCR Jbeta segments was used. As stored in TCRdb, this immuneACCESS dataset retains in-frame rearrangements with V and J assigned. A fraction of the clones does not appear; measured against another copy, unresolved V genes explain less than half of the discrepancy, and the remainder lacks a known reason. The sample records 95,000 to 150,000 clones, less than 75% of which are singletons. 4% to 5% of the sample goes to the ten largest clones. Sequences were obtained from PBMCs. These receptors all come from a woman between 40 and 55 years old in good health and CMV-seronegative.

The V and J genes are TRBV18 and TRBJ2-7, with a tentative D call TRBD1 (6 bases). The length of the CDR3 is 15 residues. V shed 2 bases and J shed 2 bases, with 13 bases lying between them. Germline V CDR1 and CDR2: KGHSH, LQKENI. In nucleotides, the CDR3 is TGTGCCAGCTCACCAGAGGCAGGGGAAGCCTACGAGCAGTACTTC. It is translated as CASSPEAGEAYEQYF.

V and J are TRBV11-2 and TRBJ2-7, with D possibly matching TRBD1 (6 bases). This CDR3 is built from 15 residues. The germline V and J ends were trimmed by 2 bases and 0 bases, with 11 bases remaining between them. From germline, CDR1 is SGHAT and CDR2 FQNNGV. DNA for the CDR3: TGTGCCAGCAGCTTACAAGGACAGATCTCCTACGAGCAGTACTTC. The encoded protein is CASSLQGQISYEQYF.

This chain uses TRBV4-3 with TRBJ2-7, with D maybe TRBD1 (7 bases). V lost 4 bases, J lost 7 bases, and 20 bases lay in between. The CDR3 has 15 residues. In germline, CDR1 is LGHNA, CDR2 YSLEER. CDR3 protein: CASSPRQGSGEEQYF. CDR3 coding DNA: TGCGCCAGCAGCCCCCGACAGGGTTCGGGAGAGGAGCAGTACTTC.

As concerns this clone: Within the sample, other DNA sequences also encode this same CDR3. The chain employs TRBV7-2 and TRBJ1-1, with 7 positions matching TRBD1. V lost 1 base, J lost 1 base, and 3 bases stayed unmatched. The CDR3 is 15 amino acids. Germline CDR1 reads SGHTA; CDR2 reads FQGNSA. CDR3 amino acids: CASSLVQGGNTEAFF. As DNA, the CDR3 is TGTGCCAGCAGCTTAGTGCAGGGGGGGAACACTGAAGCTTTCTTT.

The chain carries TRBV30 and TRBJ1-1; D unresolved. The CDR3 extends over 14 amino acids. V was clipped by 1 base and J by 4 bases, with 13 bases between them. CDR1 GTSNPN and CDR2 SVGIG come from the germline V gene (reference sequence). The CDR3 protein is CAWSDRGRGTEAFF. The CDR3, as DNA: TGTGCCTGGAGTGACCGAGGCCGGGGCACTGAAGCTTTCTTT. Full variable domain (outside the CDR3, taken from reference TRBV30 and TRBJ1-1): SQTIHQWPATLVQPVGSPLSLECTVEGTSNPNLYWYRQAAGRGLQLLFYSVGIGQISSEVPQNLSASRPQDRQFILSSKKLLLSDSGFYLCAWSDRGRGTEAFFGQGTRLTVV.

The rearrangement joins TRBV15 to TRBJ2-5; TRBD1 matches 9 bases. J lost 3 bases, V lost 3 bases, and 2 bases had no gene match. Germline-derived CDR1 and CDR2 are LNHNV and YYDKDF (reference sequence). This CDR3 is 14 amino acids long. In nucleotides, the CDR3 is TGTGCCACCAGCAGGGACAGGGGAGAAGAGACCCAGTACTTC. Translating gives CATSRDRGEETQYF. The full variable domain, its missing parts supplied by reference TRBV15 and TRBJ2-5, is DAMVIQNPRYQVTQFGKPVTLSCSQTLNHNVMYWYQQKSSQAPKLLFHYYDKDFNNEADTPDNFQSRRPNTSFCFLDIRSPGLGDTAMYLCATSRDRGEETQYFGPGTRLLVL.

The chain combines TRBV27 with TRBJ1-1; D is possibly TRBD1 (5 bases). The CDR3 has 15 residues. The V end was cut by 2 bases, the J end by 2 bases, with 12 bases between. Germline V lookup: CDR1 MNHEY, CDR2 SMNVEV (reference sequence). For the CDR3, the DNA is TGTGCCAGCAGTTTAGGATACGGGACTAACACTGAAGCTTTCTTT. It specifies CASSLGYGTNTEAFF.

The genes are TRBV25-1 and TRBJ2-1; D may be TRBD2 (5 bases). There are 13 residues in the CDR3. Germline values: CDR1 MGHDK, CDR2 SYGVNS. V dropped 4 bases and J dropped 6 bases, with 10 bases sitting between them. CDR3 coding DNA: TGTGCCAGCAGTGCCGGGGTCCGCAATGAGCAGTTCTTC. Its protein product is CASSAGVRNEQFF.

This chain connects TRBV7-2 to TRBJ1-2; 10 bases line up with TRBD1. J was trimmed by 8 bases and V by 5 bases; bases with no gene match: 8. CDR1 and CDR2 from the germline V gene are SGHTA and FQGNSA. The length of the CDR3 is 14 residues. The CDR3 coding sequence is TGTGCCAGCAGCCCCAGACAGGGGGCGCGGGGCTACACCTTC. Translated, it gives CASSPRQGARGYTF.

V and J are TRBV5-1 and TRBJ2-3, with 11 bases identical to TRBD1. This CDR3 is 15 amino acids long. Germline V gene lookup returns CDR1 SGHRS and CDR2 YFSETQ. J lost 6 bases, V lost 0 bases, and 3 bases had no gene match. CDR3 sequence: CASSLEGTGGDTQYF. For the CDR3, the DNA is TGCGCCAGCAGCTTGGAGGGGACAGGGGGGGATACGCAGTATTTT. The full variable domain, in which reference TRBV5-1 and TRBJ2-3 provide the parts outside the CDR3, is KAGVTQTPRYLIKTRGQQVTLSCSPISGHRSVSWYQQTPGQGLQFLFEYFSETQRNKGNFPGRFSGRQFSNSRSEMNVSTLELGDSALYLCASSLEGTGGDTQYFGPGTRLTVL.